This is a list of T cell receptor beta chains from one sample in a study of T cells in Graves' hyperthyroidism and ophthalmopathy. From the multiplex PCR reads, TCRdb called clonotypes with MiXCR, one entry per CDR3 protein. The top ten clones hold about 3.5% of a sample with about 360,000 distinct CDR3 sequences, 15% to 20% of them seen once. Input material: blood. The receptors were sampled from a woman aged 18-29 years with Graves' hyperthyroidism. Both conserved end residues are trimmed from each CDR3. The order of the fields is CDR3 length, V gene, D gene, CDR3 protein. D genes are given only for firm matches.

len: 11
v_gene: TRBV12-3/TRBV12-4
d_gene: NA
CDR3aa: ASSLGGGQPQH

len: 12
v_gene: TRBV15
d_gene: NA
CDR3aa: ATRNTGTGNTIY

len: 10
v_gene: TRBV28
d_gene: NA
CDR3aa: ASSQGLKTQY

len: 12
v_gene: TRBV11-3
d_gene: NA
CDR3aa: ASSPSGVLGEQF

len: 10
v_gene: TRBV7-9
d_gene: NA
CDR3aa: ASSFSGYGYT

len: 10
v_gene: TRBV6-2/TRBV6-3
d_gene: NA
CDR3aa: ASSYSYQPQH

len: 12
v_gene: TRBV5-1
d_gene: NA
CDR3aa: ASSPGGVDTEAF

len: 17
v_gene: TRBV6-4
d_gene: TRBD1
CDR3aa: ASRARSSGTGAAKNIQY

len: 10
v_gene: TRBV7-2
d_gene: NA
CDR3aa: ASSLLTDTQY

len: 13
v_gene: TRBV12-3/TRBV12-4
d_gene: NA
CDR3aa: ASSQGSGYNQPQH

len: 13
v_gene: TRBV4-1
d_gene: NA
CDR3aa: ASSQRPTRAGELF

len: 13
v_gene: TRBV18
d_gene: NA
CDR3aa: ASSLNRVSQETQY

len: 13
v_gene: TRBV10-3
d_gene: NA
CDR3aa: AISEKSPGWTEAF

len: 7
v_gene: TRBV20-1
d_gene: NA
CDR3aa: SAQPSYT

len: 13
v_gene: TRBV6-1
d_gene: NA
CDR3aa: ASSGQASGANVLT

len: 13
v_gene: TRBV20-1
d_gene: TRBD2
CDR3aa: SAREFGGARQTQY

len: 12
v_gene: TRBV6-5
d_gene: TRBD1
CDR3aa: ASSYGTGIYEQY

len: 11
v_gene: TRBV7-8
d_gene: NA
CDR3aa: ASSAHYTGELF

len: 10
v_gene: TRBV6-1
d_gene: NA
CDR3aa: ASSLGLYGYT

len: 13
v_gene: TRBV7-2
d_gene: NA
CDR3aa: ASRRSGGANQPQH

len: 12
v_gene: TRBV4-1
d_gene: NA
CDR3aa: ASSQTNIVETQY

len: 11
v_gene: TRBV7-2
d_gene: NA
CDR3aa: ASSLVYEETQY

len: 12
v_gene: TRBV7-9
d_gene: NA
CDR3aa: ASSFRAGFYGYT

len: 14
v_gene: TRBV28
d_gene: TRBD1
CDR3aa: ASSFALGQGVYGYT

len: 13
v_gene: TRBV20-1
d_gene: TRBD1
CDR3aa: SAISGQWNTGELF

len: 13
v_gene: TRBV13
d_gene: NA
CDR3aa: ASSLGFLFGYEQY

len: 11
v_gene: TRBV7-3
d_gene: NA
CDR3aa: ASSLMRYTEAF

len: 11
v_gene: TRBV6-1
d_gene: NA
CDR3aa: ASRHSRPGGYT